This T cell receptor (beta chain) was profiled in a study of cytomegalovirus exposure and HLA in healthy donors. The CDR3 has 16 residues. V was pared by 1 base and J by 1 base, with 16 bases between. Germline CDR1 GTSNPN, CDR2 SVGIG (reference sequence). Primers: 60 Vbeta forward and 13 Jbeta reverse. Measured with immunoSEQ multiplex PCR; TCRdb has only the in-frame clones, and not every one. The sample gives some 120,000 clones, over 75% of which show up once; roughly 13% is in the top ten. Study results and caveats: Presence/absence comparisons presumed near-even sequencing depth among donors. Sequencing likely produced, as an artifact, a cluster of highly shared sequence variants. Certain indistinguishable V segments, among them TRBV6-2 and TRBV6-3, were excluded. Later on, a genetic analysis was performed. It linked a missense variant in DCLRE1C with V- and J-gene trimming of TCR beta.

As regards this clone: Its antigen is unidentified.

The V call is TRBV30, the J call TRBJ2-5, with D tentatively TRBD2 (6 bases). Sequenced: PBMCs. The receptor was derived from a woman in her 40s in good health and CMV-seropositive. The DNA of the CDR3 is TGTGCCTGGAGTGGAACCTTACTAGCCCTCCAAGAGACCCAGTACTTC. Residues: CAWSGTLLALQETQYF.